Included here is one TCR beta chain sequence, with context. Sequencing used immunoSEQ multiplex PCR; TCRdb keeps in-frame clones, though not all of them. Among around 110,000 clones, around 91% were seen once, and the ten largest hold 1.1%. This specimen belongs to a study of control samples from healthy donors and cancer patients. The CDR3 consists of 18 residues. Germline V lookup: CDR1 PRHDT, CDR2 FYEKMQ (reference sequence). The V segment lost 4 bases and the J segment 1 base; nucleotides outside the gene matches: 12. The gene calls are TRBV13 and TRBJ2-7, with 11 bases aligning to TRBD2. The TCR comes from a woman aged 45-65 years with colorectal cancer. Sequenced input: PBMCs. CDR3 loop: CASSSLIWTSGSSYEQYF. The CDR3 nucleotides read TGTGCCAGCAGCTCCCTGATTTGGACTAGCGGGTCGTCCTACGAGCAGTACTTC.